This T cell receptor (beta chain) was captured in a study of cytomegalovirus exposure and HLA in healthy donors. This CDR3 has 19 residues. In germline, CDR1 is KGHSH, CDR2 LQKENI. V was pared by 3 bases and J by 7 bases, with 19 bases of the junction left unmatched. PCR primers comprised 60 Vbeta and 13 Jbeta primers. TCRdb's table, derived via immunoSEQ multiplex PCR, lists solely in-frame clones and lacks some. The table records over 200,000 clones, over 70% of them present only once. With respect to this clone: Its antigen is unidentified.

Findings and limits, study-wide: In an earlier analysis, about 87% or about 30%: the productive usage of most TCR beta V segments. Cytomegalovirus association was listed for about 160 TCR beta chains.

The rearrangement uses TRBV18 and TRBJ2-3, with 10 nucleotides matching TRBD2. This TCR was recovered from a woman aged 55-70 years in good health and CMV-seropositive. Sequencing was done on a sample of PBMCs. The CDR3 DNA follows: TGTGCCAGCTCACCGGTTCTAGCGGGGGCCTCGGGGGGCGGCCATACGCAGTATTTT. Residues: CASSPVLAGASGGGHTQYF. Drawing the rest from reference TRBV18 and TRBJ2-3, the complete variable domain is NAGVMQNPRHLVRRRGQEARLRCSPMKGHSHVYWYRQLPEEGLKFMVYLQKENIIDESGMPKERFSAEFPKEGPSILRIQQVVRGDSAAYFCASSPVLAGASGGGHTQYFGPGTRLTVL.